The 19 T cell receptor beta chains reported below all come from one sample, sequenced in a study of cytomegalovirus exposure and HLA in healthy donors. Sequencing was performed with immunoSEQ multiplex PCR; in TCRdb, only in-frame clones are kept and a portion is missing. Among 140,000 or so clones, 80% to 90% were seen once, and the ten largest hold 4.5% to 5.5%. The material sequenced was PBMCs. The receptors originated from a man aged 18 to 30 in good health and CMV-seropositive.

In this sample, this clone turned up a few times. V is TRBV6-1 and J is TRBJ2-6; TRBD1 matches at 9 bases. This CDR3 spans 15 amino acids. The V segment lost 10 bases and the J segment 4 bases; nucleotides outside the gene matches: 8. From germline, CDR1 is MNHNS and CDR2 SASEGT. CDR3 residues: CATDRGSSGANVLTF. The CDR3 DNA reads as TGTGCCACGGACAGGGGCTCGTCGGGGGCCAACGTCCTGACTTTC.

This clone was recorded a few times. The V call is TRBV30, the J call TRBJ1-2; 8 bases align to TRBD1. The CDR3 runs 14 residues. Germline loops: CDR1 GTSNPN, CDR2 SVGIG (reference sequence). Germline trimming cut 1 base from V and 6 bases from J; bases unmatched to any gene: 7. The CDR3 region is CAWSALDREDGYTF. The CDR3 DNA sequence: TGTGCCTGGAGTGCCTTGGACAGGGAGGATGGCTACACCTTC.

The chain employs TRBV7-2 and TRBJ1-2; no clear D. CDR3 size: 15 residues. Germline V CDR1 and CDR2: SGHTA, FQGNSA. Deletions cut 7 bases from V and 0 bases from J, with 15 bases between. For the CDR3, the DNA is TGTGCCAGCACCCCTCCGGGGATCTCTAACTATGGCTACACCTTC. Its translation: CASTPPGISNYGYTF.

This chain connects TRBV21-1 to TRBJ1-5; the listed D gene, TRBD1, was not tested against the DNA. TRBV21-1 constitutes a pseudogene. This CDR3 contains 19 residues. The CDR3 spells CASSARPGTGRESGQPQHF. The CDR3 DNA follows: TGTGCCAGCAGCGCACGTCCCGGGACAGGGAGGGAAAGTGGTCAGCCCCAGCATTTT.

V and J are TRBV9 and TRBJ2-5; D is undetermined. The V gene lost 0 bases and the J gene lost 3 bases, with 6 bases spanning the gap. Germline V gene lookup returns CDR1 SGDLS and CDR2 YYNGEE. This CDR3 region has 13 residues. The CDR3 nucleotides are TGTGCCAGCAGCGTAGGGTCAGAAGAGACCCAGTACTTC. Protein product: CASSVGSEETQYF.

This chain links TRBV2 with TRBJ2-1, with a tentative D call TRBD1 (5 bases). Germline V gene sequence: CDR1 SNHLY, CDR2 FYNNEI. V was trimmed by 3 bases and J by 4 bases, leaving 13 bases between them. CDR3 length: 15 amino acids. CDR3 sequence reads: CASSDRQGGYNEQFF. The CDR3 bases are TGTGCCAGCAGTGATAGGCAGGGTGGATACAATGAGCAGTTCTTC.

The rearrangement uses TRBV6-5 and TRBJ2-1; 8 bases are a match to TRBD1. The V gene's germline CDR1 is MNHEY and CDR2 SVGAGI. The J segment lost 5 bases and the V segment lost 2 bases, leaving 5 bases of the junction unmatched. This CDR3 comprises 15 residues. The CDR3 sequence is CASSYLGQGNNEQFF. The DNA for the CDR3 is TGTGCCAGCAGTTACCTTGGACAGGGCAACAATGAGCAGTTCTTC.

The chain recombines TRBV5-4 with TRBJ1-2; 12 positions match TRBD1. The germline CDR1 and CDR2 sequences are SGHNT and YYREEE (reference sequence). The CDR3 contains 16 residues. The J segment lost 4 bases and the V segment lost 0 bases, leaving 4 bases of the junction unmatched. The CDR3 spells CASSLARGQGAYGYTF. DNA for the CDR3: TGTGCCAGCAGCTTGGCCCGGGGACAGGGGGCCTATGGCTACACCTTC.

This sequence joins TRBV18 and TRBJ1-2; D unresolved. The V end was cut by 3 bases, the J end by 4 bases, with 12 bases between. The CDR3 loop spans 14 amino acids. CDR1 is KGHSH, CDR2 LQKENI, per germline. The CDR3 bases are TGTGCCAGCTCACCTGGCGGAGAAATCTATGGCTACACCTTC. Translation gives CASSPGGEIYGYTF.

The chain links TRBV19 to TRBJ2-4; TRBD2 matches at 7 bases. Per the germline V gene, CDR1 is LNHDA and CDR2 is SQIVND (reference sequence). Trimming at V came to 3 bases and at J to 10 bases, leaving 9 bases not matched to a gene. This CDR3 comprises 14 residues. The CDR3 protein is CASSIQAGPSIQYF. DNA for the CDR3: TGTGCCAGTAGTATTCAAGCGGGGCCCTCAATTCAGTACTTC.

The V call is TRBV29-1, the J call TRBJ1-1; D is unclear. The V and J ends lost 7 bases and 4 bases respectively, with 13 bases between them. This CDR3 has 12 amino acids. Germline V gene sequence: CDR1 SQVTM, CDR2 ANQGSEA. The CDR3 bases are TGCAGCGCGAAAATGACACTCACTGAAGCTTTCTTT. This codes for CSAKMTLTEAFF.

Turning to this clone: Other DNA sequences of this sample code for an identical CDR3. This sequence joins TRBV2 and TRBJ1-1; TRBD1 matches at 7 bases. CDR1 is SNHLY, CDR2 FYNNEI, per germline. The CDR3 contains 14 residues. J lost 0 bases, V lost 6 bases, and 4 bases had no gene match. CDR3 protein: CASRYRGLNTEAFF. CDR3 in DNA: TGTGCCAGCAGGTACAGGGGCTTGAACACTGAAGCTTTCTTT.

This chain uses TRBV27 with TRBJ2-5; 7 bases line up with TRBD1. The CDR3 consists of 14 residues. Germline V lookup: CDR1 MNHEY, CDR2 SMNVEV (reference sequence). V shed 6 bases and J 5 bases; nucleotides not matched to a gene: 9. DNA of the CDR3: TGTGCCAGCAGAAAACAACAGGGGCGGGAGACCCAGTACTTC. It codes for CASRKQQGRETQYF.

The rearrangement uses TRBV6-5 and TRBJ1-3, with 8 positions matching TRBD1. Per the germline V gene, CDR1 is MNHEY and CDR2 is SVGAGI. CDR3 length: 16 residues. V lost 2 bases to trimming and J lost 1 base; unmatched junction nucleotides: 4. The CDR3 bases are TGTGCCAGCAGTTACGGCAGGGGGCGATCTGGAAACACCATATATTTT. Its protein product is CASSYGRGRSGNTIYF.

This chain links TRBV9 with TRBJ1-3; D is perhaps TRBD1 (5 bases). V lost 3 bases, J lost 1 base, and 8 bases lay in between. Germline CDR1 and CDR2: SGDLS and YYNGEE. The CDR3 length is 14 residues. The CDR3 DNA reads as TGTGCCAGCAGCGACGGGGGGTCTGGAAACACCATATATTTT. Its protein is CASSDGGSGNTIYF.

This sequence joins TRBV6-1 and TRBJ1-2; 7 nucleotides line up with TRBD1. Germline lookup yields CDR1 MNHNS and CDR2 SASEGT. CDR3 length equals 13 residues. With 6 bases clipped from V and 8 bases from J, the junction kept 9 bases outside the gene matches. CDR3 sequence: CASSATGERGYTF. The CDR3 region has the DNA TGTGCCAGCAGCGCTACAGGGGAACGAGGCTACACCTTC.

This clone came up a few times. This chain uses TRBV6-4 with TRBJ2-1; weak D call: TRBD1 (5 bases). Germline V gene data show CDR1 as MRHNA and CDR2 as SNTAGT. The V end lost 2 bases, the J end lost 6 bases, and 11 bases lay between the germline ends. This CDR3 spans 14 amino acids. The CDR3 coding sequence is TGTGCCAGCAGTGACGAGGCAGGGCTCAATGAGCAGTTCTTC. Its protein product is CASSDEAGLNEQFF.

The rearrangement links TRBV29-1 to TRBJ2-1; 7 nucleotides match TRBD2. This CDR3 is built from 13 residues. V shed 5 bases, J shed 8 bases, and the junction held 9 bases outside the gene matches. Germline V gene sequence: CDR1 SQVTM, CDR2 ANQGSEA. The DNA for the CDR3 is TGCAGCGTTCGGGAGGTCGGGGCGGATGAGCAGTTCTTC. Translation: CSVREVGADEQFF.

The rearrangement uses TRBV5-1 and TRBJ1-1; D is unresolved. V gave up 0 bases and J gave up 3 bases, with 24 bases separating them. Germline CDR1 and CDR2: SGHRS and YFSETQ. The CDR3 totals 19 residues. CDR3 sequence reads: CASSLAMGRTRGRDTEAFF. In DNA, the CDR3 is TGCGCCAGCAGCTTGGCCATGGGGAGGACTCGGGGAAGAGACACTGAAGCTTTCTTT.